These T cell receptor beta chains were read from a single sample in a study of T cell responses to AZD1222 COVID-19 vaccine. Repertoires were generated with immunoSEQ multiplex PCR, while TCRdb's copy carries only in-frame clones and drops some. The sample has approximately 100,000 clones, roughly nine tenths seen once. This sample comprised peripheral blood, obtained on day 0 of AZD1222 vaccination. The receptors shown here come from an adult in good health. The CDR3 runs from the conserved cysteine through the conserved F or W. The order of the fields is J gene, CDR3 length, D gene, V gene, clone size, CDR3 DNA, CDR3 protein. The D gene is left open where the match is weak. Expanded clones are given a class, and other clones once, few, many or no size at all.

j_gene: TRBJ1-2; len: 15; d_gene: -; v_gene: TRBV6-1; abundance: -; CDR3nt: TGTGCCAGCAGTGAGCCTGGTAGGGGGACTTGGGGCTACACCTTC; CDR3aa: CASSEPGRGTWGYTF
j_gene: TRBJ2-1; len: 11; d_gene: -; v_gene: TRBV12-5; abundance: -; CDR3nt: TGTGCTAGTGGTCGATACAATGAGCAGTTCTTC; CDR3aa: CASGRYNEQFF
j_gene: TRBJ2-5; len: 16; d_gene: -; v_gene: TRBV5-1; abundance: -; CDR3nt: TGCGCCAGCAGCCCTAATATGCAGGTCCTGCCGGTGACCCAGTACTTC; CDR3aa: CASSPNMQVLPVTQYF
j_gene: TRBJ1-1; len: 13; d_gene: -; v_gene: TRBV6-5; abundance: -; CDR3nt: TGTGCCAGCAGCACCTCAACAAACACTGAAGCTTTCTTT; CDR3aa: CASSTSTNTEAFF
j_gene: TRBJ2-7; len: 12; d_gene: -; v_gene: TRBV5-8; abundance: once; CDR3nt: TGTGCCAGCAGCTTGGCCAACGACGAGCAGTACTTC; CDR3aa: CASSLANDEQYF
j_gene: TRBJ2-7; len: 14; d_gene: TRBD2; v_gene: TRBV15; abundance: -; CDR3nt: TGTGCCACCAGCAGAGGGGGGACTATTTACGAGCAGTACTTC; CDR3aa: CATSRGGTIYEQYF
j_gene: TRBJ1-5; len: 12; d_gene: -; v_gene: TRBV19; abundance: -; CDR3nt: TGTGCCAGTACCTTTCCCGGGGGGCCCCAGCATTTT; CDR3aa: CASTFPGGPQHF
j_gene: TRBJ2-7; len: 15; d_gene: -; v_gene: TRBV5-1; abundance: -; CDR3nt: TGCGCCAGCAGCCCGGGACGGATCGACCTGGGAGAGCAGTACTTC; CDR3aa: CASSPGRIDLGEQYF
j_gene: TRBJ2-5; len: 15; d_gene: -; v_gene: TRBV5-4; abundance: -; CDR3nt: TGTGCCAGCAGCTCTCATGGGCGGGGCGGAGAGACCCAGTACTTC; CDR3aa: CASSSHGRGGETQYF
j_gene: TRBJ2-7; len: 11; d_gene: -; v_gene: TRBV6-5; abundance: -; CDR3nt: TGTGCCAGCAGTCCCGGAGGCGAGCAGTACTTC; CDR3aa: CASSPGGEQYF
j_gene: TRBJ2-1; len: 13; d_gene: -; v_gene: TRBV3-1/TRBV3-2; abundance: -; CDR3nt: TGTGCCAGCAGCCAAGTTTCTCTGGCGGAACAGTTCTTC; CDR3aa: CASSQVSLAEQFF
j_gene: TRBJ1-2; len: 14; d_gene: TRBD1; v_gene: TRBV18; abundance: -; CDR3nt: TGTGCCAGCTCCCAGGGACAGGGGGCGTATGGCTACACCTTC; CDR3aa: CASSQGQGAYGYTF
j_gene: TRBJ1-4; len: 16; d_gene: -; v_gene: TRBV6-6; abundance: once; CDR3nt: TGTGCCAGCAGTTTCCTTTACTTGGGGGCGAGCGAAAAACTGTTTTTT; CDR3aa: CASSFLYLGASEKLFF
j_gene: TRBJ2-2; len: 16; d_gene: TRBD2; v_gene: TRBV5-5; abundance: -; CDR3nt: TGTGCCAGCAGCGGAATAGCGGGAGGGACCACCGGGGAGCTGTTTTTT; CDR3aa: CASSGIAGGTTGELFF
j_gene: TRBJ1-1; len: 13; d_gene: -; v_gene: TRBV3-1/TRBV3-2; abundance: -; CDR3nt: TGTGCCAGCAGCCAATTCACAGGGTTCGAAGCTTTCTTT; CDR3aa: CASSQFTGFEAFF
j_gene: TRBJ2-3; len: 14; d_gene: -; v_gene: TRBV7-8; abundance: -; CDR3nt: TGTGCCAGCAGCTTGAGGTTCTCCGGAGATACGCAGTATTTT; CDR3aa: CASSLRFSGDTQYF
j_gene: TRBJ1-6; len: 16; d_gene: -; v_gene: TRBV5-1; abundance: -; CDR3nt: TGCGCCAGCAGCTGGGACGGCTTCATTTCCTCTTCACCCCTCCACTTT; CDR3aa: CASSWDGFISSSPLHF
j_gene: TRBJ1-4; len: 14; d_gene: TRBD1; v_gene: TRBV27; abundance: once; CDR3nt: TGTGCCAGCAGCCGCGGACAGGGGGGTGAAAAACTGTTTTTT; CDR3aa: CASSRGQGGEKLFF
j_gene: TRBJ1-5; len: 15; d_gene: -; v_gene: TRBV6-1; abundance: -; CDR3nt: TGTGCCAGCAGTGAAGGTTACAGGGAGAGCGGGCCCCAGCATTTT; CDR3aa: CASSEGYRESGPQHF
j_gene: TRBJ2-5; len: 17; d_gene: -; v_gene: TRBV7-6; abundance: -; CDR3nt: TGTGCCAGCAGCTTAGCTACTTCCCACCTACAGAGGGAGACCCAGTACTTC; CDR3aa: CASSLATSHLQRETQYF
j_gene: TRBJ1-4; len: 14; d_gene: -; v_gene: TRBV18; abundance: -; CDR3nt: TGTGCCAGCTCATCCTATACAACTAATGAAAAACTGTTTTTT; CDR3aa: CASSSYTTNEKLFF